This record concerns one T cell receptor beta chain sequence. Its cognate antigen is unknown. The data are from a study of sequential checkpoint blockade in melanoma. Regarding the study as a whole: PD-L1 staining and CD8+ counts, not mutational load, tracked tumor T-cell clonality. Patients with week-13 increases in T-cell fraction and clonality benefited about 30 times more often.

Sample treatment: randomized to nivolumab then ipilimumab (arm A) or the reverse (arm B). This CDR3 comprises 14 residues. In germline, CDR1 is SGHRS, CDR2 YFSETQ. Trimming shortened V by 6 bases and J by 7 bases, and 17 bases separated the two germline ends. Measured with immunoSEQ multiplex PCR; TCRdb has only the in-frame clones, and not every one. The table has thousands of clones, 25% to 35% seen once; the top ten hold approximately 5.9%. The chain is built from TRBV5-1 and TRBJ2-1; TRBD1 might be the D (6 bases). The sample was tumor tissue (inferred from file names), taken from a patient given nivolumab and ipilimumab in sequence. The receptor's source is a human donor with melanoma. CDR3 sequence (DNA): TGCGCCAGCAAGTTAGCAGGGGAACATAATGAGCAGTTCTTC. It yields the protein CASKLAGEHNEQFF.